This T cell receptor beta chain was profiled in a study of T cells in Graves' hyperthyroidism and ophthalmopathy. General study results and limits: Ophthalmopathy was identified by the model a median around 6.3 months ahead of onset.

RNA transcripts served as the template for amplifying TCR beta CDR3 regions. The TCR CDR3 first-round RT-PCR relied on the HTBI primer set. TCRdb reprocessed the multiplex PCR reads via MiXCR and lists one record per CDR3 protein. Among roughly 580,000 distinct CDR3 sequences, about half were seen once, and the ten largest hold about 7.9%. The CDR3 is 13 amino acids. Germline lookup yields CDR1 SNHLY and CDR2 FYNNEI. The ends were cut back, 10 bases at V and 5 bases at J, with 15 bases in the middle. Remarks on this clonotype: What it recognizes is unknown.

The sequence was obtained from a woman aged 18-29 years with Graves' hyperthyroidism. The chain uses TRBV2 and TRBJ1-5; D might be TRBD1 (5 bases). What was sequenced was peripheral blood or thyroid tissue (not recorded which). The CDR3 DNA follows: TGTGCCACCAGAGACAGTAGGGATCAGCCCCAGCATTTT. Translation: CATRDSRDQPQHF.